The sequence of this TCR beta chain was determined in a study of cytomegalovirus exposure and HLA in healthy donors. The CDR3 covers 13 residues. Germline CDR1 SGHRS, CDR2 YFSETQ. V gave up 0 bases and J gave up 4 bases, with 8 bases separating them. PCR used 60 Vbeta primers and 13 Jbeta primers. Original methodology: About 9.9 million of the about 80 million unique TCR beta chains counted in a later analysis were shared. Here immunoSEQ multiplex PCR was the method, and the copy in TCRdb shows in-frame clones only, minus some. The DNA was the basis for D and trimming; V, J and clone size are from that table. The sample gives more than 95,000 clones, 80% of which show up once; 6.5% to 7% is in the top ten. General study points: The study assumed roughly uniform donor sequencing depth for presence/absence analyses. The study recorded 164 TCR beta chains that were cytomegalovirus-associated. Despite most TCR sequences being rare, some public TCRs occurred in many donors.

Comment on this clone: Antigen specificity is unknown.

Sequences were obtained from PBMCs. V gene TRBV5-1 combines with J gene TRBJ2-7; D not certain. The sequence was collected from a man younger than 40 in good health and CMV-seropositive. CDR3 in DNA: TGCGCCAGCAGCTTGGTGGCGGAGTACGAGCAGTACTTC. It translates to CASSLVAEYEQYF.